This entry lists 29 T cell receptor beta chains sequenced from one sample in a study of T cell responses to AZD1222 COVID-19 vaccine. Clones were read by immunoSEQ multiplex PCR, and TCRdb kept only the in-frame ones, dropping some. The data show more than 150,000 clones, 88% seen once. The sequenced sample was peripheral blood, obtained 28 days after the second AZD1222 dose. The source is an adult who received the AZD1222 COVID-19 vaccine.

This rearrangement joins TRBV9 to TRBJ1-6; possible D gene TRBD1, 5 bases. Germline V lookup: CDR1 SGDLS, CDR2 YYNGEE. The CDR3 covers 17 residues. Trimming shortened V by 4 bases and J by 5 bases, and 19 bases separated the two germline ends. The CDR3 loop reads CASSRRDAGANNSPLHF. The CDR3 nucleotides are TGTGCCAGCAGCCGCCGGGACGCCGGGGCTAATAATTCACCCCTCCACTTT.

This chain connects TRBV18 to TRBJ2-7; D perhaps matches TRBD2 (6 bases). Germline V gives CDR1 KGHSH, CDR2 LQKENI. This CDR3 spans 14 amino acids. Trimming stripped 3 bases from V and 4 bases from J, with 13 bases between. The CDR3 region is CASSPGSPAYEQYF. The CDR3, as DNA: TGTGCCAGCTCACCCGGGAGCCCAGCTTACGAGCAGTACTTC.

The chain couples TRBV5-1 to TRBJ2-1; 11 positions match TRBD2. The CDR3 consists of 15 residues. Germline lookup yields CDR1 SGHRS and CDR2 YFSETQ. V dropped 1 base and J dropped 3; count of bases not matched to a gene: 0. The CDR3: CASSLTSGGYNEQFF. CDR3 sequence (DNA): TGCGCCAGCAGCTTGACTAGCGGGGGCTACAATGAGCAGTTCTTC.

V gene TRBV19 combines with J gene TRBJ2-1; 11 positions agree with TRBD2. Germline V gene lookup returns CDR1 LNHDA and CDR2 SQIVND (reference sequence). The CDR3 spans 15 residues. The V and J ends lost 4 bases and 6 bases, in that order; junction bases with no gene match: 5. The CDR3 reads CASSKTSGNVNEQFF. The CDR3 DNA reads TGTGCCAGTAGTAAGACTAGCGGGAATGTCAATGAGCAGTTCTTC.

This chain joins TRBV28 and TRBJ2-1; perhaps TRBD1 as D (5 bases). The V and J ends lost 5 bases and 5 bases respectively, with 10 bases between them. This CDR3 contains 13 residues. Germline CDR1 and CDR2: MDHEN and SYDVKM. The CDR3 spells CASSADRNNEQFF. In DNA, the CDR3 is TGTGCCAGCAGTGCTGACAGAAACAATGAGCAGTTCTTC. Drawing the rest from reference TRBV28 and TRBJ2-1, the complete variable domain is DVKVTQSSRYLVKRTGEKVFLECVQDMDHENMFWYRQDPGLGLRLIYFSYDVKMKEKGDIPEGYSVSREKKERFSLILESASTNQTSMYLCASSADRNNEQFFGPGTRLTVL.

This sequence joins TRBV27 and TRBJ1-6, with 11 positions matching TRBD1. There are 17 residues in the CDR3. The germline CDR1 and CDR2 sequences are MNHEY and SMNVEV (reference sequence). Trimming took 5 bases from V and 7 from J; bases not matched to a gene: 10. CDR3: CASSLRTGGMLNSPLHF. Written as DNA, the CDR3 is TGTGCCAGCAGTCTCCGGACAGGGGGCATGTTAAATTCACCCCTCCACTTT.

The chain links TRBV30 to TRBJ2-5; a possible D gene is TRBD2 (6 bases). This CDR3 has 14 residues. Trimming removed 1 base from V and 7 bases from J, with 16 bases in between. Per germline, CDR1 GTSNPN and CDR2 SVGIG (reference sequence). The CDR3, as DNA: TGTGCCTGGAGTGGACCGGGCCCGGAGGGGACCCAGTACTTC. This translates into CAWSGPGPEGTQYF.

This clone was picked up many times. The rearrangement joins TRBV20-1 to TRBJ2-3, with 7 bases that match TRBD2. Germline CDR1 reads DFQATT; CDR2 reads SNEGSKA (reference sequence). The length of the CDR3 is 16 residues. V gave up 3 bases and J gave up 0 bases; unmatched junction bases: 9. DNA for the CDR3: TGCAGTGCTAGTCGGGCTAGCGGTGTTAGCACAGATACGCAGTATTTT. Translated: CSASRASGVSTDTQYF.

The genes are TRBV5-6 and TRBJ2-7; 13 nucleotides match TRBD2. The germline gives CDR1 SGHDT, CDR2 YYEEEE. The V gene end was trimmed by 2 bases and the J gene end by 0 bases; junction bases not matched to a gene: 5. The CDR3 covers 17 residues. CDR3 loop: CASSLGLAGERSYEQYF. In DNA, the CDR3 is TGTGCCAGCAGCTTAGGACTAGCGGGGGAACGCTCCTACGAGCAGTACTTC.

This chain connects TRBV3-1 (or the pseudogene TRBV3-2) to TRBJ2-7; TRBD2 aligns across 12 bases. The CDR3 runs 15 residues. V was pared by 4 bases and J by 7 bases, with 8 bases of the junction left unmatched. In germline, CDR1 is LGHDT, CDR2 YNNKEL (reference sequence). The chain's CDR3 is CASSRRLAGDGEQYF. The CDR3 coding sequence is TGTGCCAGCAGCCGCAGACTAGCGGGAGATGGGGAGCAGTACTTC.

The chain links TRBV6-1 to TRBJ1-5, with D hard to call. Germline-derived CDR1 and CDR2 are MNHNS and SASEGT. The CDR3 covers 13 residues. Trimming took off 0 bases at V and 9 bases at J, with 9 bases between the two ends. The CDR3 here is CASSEASGAPQHF. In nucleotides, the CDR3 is TGTGCCAGCAGTGAAGCCTCCGGTGCGCCCCAGCATTTT.

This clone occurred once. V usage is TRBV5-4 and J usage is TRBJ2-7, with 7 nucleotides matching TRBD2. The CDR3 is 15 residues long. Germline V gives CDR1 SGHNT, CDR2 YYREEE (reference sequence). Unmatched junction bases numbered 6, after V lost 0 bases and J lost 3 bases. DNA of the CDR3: TGTGCCAGCAGCTTGGGTGGTGGCGGGAGCTACGAGCAGTACTTC. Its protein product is CASSLGGGGSYEQYF. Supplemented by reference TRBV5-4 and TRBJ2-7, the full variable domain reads ETGVTQSPTHLIKTRGQQVTLRCSSQSGHNTVSWYQQALGQGPQFIFQYYREEENGRGNFPPRFSGLQFPNYSSELNVNALELDDSALYLCASSLGGGGSYEQYFGPGTRLTVT.

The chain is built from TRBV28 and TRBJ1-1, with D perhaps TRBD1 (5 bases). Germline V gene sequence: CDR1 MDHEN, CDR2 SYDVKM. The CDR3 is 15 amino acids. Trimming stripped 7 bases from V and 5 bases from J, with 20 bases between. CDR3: CASTKNRGAGTEAFF. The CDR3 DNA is TGTGCCAGCACTAAAAATCGGGGCGCGGGAACTGAAGCTTTCTTT.

This chain's CDR3 is CASSLGTSGRGTGELFF. In DNA, the CDR3 is TGCGCCAGCAGCCTGGGAACCAGCGGGAGAGGCACCGGGGAGCTGTTTTTT. V gene TRBV5-1 combines with J gene TRBJ2-2; 8 bases agree with TRBD2. The V and J ends lost 4 bases and 4 bases, in that order; junction bases with no gene match: 12. CDR1 is SGHRS and CDR2 is YFSETQ in the germline V gene. This CDR3 is built from 17 residues.

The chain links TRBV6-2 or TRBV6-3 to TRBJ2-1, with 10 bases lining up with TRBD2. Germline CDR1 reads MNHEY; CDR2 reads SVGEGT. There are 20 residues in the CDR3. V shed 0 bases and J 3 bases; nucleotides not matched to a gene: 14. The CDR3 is CASSYSAGLAASWVYNEQFF. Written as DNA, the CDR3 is TGTGCCAGCAGTTACTCTGCTGGACTAGCGGCCAGTTGGGTCTACAATGAGCAGTTCTTC.

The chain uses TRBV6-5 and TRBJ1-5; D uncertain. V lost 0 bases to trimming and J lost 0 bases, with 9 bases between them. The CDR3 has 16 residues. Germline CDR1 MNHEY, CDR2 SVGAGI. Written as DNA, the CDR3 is TGTGCCAGCAGTTACTCGTACAGATCTAGCAATCAGCCCCAGCATTTT. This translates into CASSYSYRSSNQPQHF.

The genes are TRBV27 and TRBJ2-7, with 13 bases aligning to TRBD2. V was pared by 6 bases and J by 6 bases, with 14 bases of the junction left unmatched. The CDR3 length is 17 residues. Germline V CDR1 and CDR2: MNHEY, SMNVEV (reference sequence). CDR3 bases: TGTGCCAGCAGCCACGTGATGACTAGCGGGGGGCATCGCGAGCAGTACTTC. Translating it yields CASSHVMTSGGHREQYF.

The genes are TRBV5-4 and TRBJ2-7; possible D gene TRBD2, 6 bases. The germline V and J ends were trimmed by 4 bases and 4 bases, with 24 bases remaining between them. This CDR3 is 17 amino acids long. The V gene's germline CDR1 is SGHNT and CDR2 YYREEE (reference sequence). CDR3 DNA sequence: TGTGCCAGCAGCGTATATTTGTCGGAGGGCGAGGGGTACGAGCAGTACTTC. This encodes CASSVYLSEGEGYEQYF.

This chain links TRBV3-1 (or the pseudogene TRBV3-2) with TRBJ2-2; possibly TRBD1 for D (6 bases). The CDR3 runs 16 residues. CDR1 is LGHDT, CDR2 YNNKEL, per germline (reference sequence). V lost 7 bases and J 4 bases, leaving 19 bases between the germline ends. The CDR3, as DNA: TGTGCCAGCAAAGGGCCGTTGGGGGCAAGCACCGGGGAGCTGTTTTTT. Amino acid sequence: CASKGPLGASTGELFF.

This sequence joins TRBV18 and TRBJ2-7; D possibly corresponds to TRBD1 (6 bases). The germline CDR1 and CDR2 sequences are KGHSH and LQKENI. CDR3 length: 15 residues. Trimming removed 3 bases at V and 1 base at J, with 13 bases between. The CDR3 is CASSPSAGESYEQYF. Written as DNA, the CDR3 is TGTGCCAGCTCACCTTCCGCAGGGGAATCCTACGAGCAGTACTTC.

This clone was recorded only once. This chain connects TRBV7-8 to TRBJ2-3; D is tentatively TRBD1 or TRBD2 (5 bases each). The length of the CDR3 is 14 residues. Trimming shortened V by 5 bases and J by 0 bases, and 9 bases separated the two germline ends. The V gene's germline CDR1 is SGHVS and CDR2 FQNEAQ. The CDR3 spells CASSVRDSTDTQYF. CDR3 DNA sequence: TGTGCCAGCAGCGTCCGGGACAGCACAGATACGCAGTATTTT.

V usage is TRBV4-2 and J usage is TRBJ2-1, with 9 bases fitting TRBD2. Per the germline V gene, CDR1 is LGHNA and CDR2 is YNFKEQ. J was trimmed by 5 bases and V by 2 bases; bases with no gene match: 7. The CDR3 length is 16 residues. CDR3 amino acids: CASSQRLAGTHNEQFF. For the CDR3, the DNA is TGTGCCAGCAGCCAAAGGCTAGCGGGAACCCACAATGAGCAGTTCTTC.

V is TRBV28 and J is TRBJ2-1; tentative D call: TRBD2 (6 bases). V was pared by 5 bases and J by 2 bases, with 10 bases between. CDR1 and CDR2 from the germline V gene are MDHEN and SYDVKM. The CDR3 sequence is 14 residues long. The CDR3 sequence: CASSAGLTYNEQFF. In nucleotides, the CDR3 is TGTGCCAGCAGTGCGGGACTCACCTACAATGAGCAGTTCTTC.

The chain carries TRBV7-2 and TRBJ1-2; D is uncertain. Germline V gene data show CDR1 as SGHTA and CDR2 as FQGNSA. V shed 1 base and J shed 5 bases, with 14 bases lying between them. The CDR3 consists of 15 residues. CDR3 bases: TGTGCCAGCAGCTTAGTAGGCGGACCGAGATATGGCTACACCTTC. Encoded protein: CASSLVGGPRYGYTF. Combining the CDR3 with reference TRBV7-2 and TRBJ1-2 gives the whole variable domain GAGVSQSPSNKVTEKGKDVELRCDPISGHTALYWYRQSLGQGLEFLIYFQGNSAPDKSGLPSDRFSAERTGGSVSTLTIQRTQQEDSAVYLCASSLVGGPRYGYTFGSGTRLTVV.

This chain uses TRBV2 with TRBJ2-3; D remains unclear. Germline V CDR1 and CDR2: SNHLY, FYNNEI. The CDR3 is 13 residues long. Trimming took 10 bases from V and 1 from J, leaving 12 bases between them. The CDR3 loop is CANKERGTDTQYF. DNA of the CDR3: TGTGCCAACAAAGAGAGAGGCACAGATACGCAGTATTTT.

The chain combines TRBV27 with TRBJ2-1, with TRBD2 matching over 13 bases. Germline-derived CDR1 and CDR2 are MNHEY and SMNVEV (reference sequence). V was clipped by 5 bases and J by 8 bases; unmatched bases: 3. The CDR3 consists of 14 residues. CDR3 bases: TGTGCCAGCAGTCCACTAGCGGGAGGGGATGAGCAGTTCTTC. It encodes CASSPLAGGDEQFF.

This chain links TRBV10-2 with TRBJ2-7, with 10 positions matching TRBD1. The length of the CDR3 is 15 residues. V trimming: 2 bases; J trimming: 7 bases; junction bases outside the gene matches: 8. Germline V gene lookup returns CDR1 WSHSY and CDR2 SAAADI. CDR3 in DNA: TGCGCCAGCAGTGAGCCCGGGACAGGGGATCAGGAGCAGTACTTC. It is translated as CASSEPGTGDQEQYF.

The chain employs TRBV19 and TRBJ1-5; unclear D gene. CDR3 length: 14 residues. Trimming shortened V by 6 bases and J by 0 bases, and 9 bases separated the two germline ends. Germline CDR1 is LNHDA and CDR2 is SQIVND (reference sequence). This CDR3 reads CASSVGYSNQPQHF. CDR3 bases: TGTGCCAGTAGCGTGGGTTATAGCAATCAGCCCCAGCATTTT.

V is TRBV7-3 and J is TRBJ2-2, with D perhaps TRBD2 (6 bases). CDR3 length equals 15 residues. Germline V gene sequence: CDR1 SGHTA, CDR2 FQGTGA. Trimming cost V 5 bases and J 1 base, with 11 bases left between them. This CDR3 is CASSPSRENTGELFF. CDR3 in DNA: TGTGCCAGCAGCCCATCGCGGGAGAACACCGGGGAGCTGTTTTTT.